These T cell receptor beta chains were read from a single sample in a study of blood T cell repertoires in COVID-19. Using immunoSEQ multiplex PCR, the repertoire was profiled, and TCRdb retains in-frame clones only, with some absent. Of 55,000 to 70,000 clones in the sample, about 91% were seen once. Sequencing was performed on peripheral blood. The receptors come from a man in his 60s with acute or convalescent COVID-19. Both conserved end residues are part of each CDR3. D genes are given only for firm matches. For some rows the clone size is stated as once, few or many, or as a class when expanded; others skip it.

.,TRBD1,TRBJ1-3,TRBV30,TGTGCCTGGAACCCAACGACAGGGAGGGGAAACACCATATATTTT,CAWNPTTGRGNTIYF
.,.,TRBJ2-1,TRBV11-3,TGTGCCAGTGCGGACAGTGATGCGTTTAATGAGCAGTTCTTC,CASADSDAFNEQFF
.,.,TRBJ2-2,TRBV18,TGTGCCAGCTCACCAGGCCTCCCCGCCGGGGAGCTGTTTTTT,CASSPGLPAGELFF
.,.,TRBJ2-7,TRBV6-1,TGTGCCAGCAGTGAAACAGGCTACGAGCAGTACTTC,CASSETGYEQYF
.,TRBD2,TRBJ2-1,TRBV7-2,TGTGCCAGCAGCTTAGTTTCAGGACTAGTGAGTTTTGAGCAGTTCTTC,CASSLVSGLVSFEQFF
.,TRBD2,TRBJ2-6,TRBV13,TGTGCCAGCAGCTTAGGAGCGGGAGTGGCTGGGGCCAACGTCCTGACTTTC,CASSLGAGVAGANVLTF
.,.,TRBJ2-3,TRBV7-2,TGTGCCAGCAGTTGGAGAGGATATAGCACAGATACGCAGTATTTT,CASSWRGYSTDTQYF
.,TRBD1,TRBJ1-6,TRBV28,TGTGCCAGCAGTTTTCAGGGGGGCTATAATTCACCCCTCCACTTT,CASSFQGGYNSPLHF
.,.,TRBJ1-5,TRBV6-2/TRBV6-3,TGTGCCAGCAGCCGGGAGGGGGGAGGCAATCAGCCCCAGCATTTT,CASSREGGGNQPQHF
.,TRBD2,TRBJ2-5,TRBV7-6,TGTGCCAGCAGCCCATATCTAGCGGGAGGAGAAGAGACCCAGTACTTC,CASSPYLAGGEETQYF
.,.,TRBJ1-2,TRBV5-6,TGTGCCAGCAGCTTACAGGGCACGGGGATATATGGCTACACCTTC,CASSLQGTGIYGYTF
.,.,TRBJ2-7,TRBV6-2/TRBV6-3,TGTGCCAGCAGGCCTAATGGACTAACCTACGAGCAGTACTTC,CASRPNGLTYEQYF
.,TRBD1,TRBJ1-2,TRBV3-1/TRBV3-2,TGTGCCAGCAGCACCCCGGGACAGTTTTGGGGCTACACCTTC,CASSTPGQFWGYTF
once,.,TRBJ1-5,TRBV10-3,TGTGCCATCAGTGCGGGAACTCAGCCCCAGCATTTT,CAISAGTQPQHF
.,.,TRBJ1-3,TRBV5-1,TGCGCCAGCAGCTTAGGCCAGGCTGGAAACACCATATATTTT,CASSLGQAGNTIYF
.,.,TRBJ1-2,TRBV2,TGTGCCAGCGCGGGGGGCTACACCTTC,CASAGGYTF
few,.,TRBJ1-1,TRBV19,TGTGCCAGTAGTATAGCGTGGGGCGGGGACACTGAAGCTTTCTTT,CASSIAWGGDTEAFF
.,.,TRBJ2-1,TRBV18,TGTGCCAGCTCAGCCTTGGTTGGGCCCGGGACATTAGATGAGCAGTTCTTC,CASSALVGPGTLDEQFF
once,TRBD2,TRBJ2-3,TRBV28,TGTGCCAGCAGTTATAGCGGGATTAGCACAGATACGCAGTATTTT,CASSYSGISTDTQYF
.,.,TRBJ1-1,TRBV27,TGTGCCAGCAGCTATCAAGGGGAGAACACTGAAGCTTTCTTT,CASSYQGENTEAFF
.,TRBD2,TRBJ2-1,TRBV6-2/TRBV6-3,TGTGCCAGCAGTTACTTGCCTAGCGGGCGATCTGGGCAGTTCTTC,CASSYLPSGRSGQFF
once,TRBD2,TRBJ2-3,TRBV24-1,TGTGCCACCAGTGACTTTAGCGGGTATAGCACAGATACGCAGTATTTT,CATSDFSGYSTDTQYF
.,.,TRBJ1-1,TRBV23-1,TGCGCCAGCAGTCAGCCTGGGGGGATGGGAGCTTTCTTT,CASSQPGGMGAFF
.,.,TRBJ2-3,TRBV5-1,TGCGCCAGCAGCCGATCTATGGGCACAGATACGCAGTATTTT,CASSRSMGTDTQYF
.,.,TRBJ2-3,TRBV4-1,TGCGCCAGCAGCCAAGAAACTAGCCCAAGCACAGATACGCAGTATTTT,CASSQETSPSTDTQYF
.,.,TRBJ1-5,TRBV5-6,TGTGCCAGCAGCTTGGCGGGAGGGAGGGTAAATCAGCCCCAGCATTTT,CASSLAGGRVNQPQHF
.,.,TRBJ1-2,TRBV7-9,TGTGCCAGCAGCTTAGGTCAGGCGATTGGCTACACCTTC,CASSLGQAIGYTF
.,TRBD1,TRBJ1-3,TRBV7-2,TGTGCCAGCAGCTTACCCCCTACGACAGGGACTAGCTCTGGAAACACCATATATTTT,CASSLPPTTGTSSGNTIYF
.,.,TRBJ1-2,TRBV2,TGTGCCAGCAGTGATCCCCCCTCCAACTATGGCTACACCTTC,CASSDPPSNYGYTF
.,TRBD1,TRBJ1-3,TRBV5-1,TGCGCCAGCAGCCTGGGGACAGGCCCGGACGGGAGCTCTGGAAACACCATATATTTT,CASSLGTGPDGSSGNTIYF
.,.,TRBJ1-5,TRBV30,TGTGCCTGGTCCCCAGGGGCCGATCAGCCCCAGCATTTT,CAWSPGADQPQHF
few,.,TRBJ1-2,TRBV27,TGTGCCAGCACCTCGGCCCGGGGGAAGCGCCCCTATGGCTACACCTTC,CASTSARGKRPYGYTF
.,TRBD2,TRBJ2-5,TRBV4-2,TGTGCCAGCAGCCAAGGTAGGACTAGAGAGCAAGAGACCCAGTACTTC,CASSQGRTREQETQYF
.,.,TRBJ2-7,TRBV7-2,TGTGCCAGCAGCTTATATCGAGGAGGCCGAATCCCCTACGAGCAGTACTTC,CASSLYRGGRIPYEQYF
.,.,TRBJ2-7,TRBV24-1,TGTGCCACCAGTGACACCGGGGACTACGAGCAGTACTTC,CATSDTGDYEQYF
.,.,TRBJ1-5,TRBV6-5,TGTGCCAGCATGGGACTGGGGAATCAGCCCCAGCATTTT,CASMGLGNQPQHF
.,TRBD1,TRBJ1-1,TRBV6-1,TGTGCCAGCAGTGAAATCGCACAGGGGGCCGGTGAAGCTTTCTTT,CASSEIAQGAGEAFF
.,TRBD1,TRBJ1-5,TRBV7-6,TGTGCCAGCAGCCCAGGGGGAAGCAATCAGCCCCAGCATTTT,CASSPGGSNQPQHF
.,.,TRBJ1-1,TRBV5-1,TGCGCCAGCAGCTTGGGGCAGGGTATGAACACTGAAGCTTTCTTT,CASSLGQGMNTEAFF
.,.,TRBJ1-2,TRBV5-1,TGCGCCAGCAGCTTGGCCGCCAGGGAAGGTGGCTACACCTTC,CASSLAAREGGYTF